This TCR beta chain derives from a study of blood T cell repertoires in COVID-19. About the study: Spain, Italy and the United States supplied samples that represented acute and convalescent COVID-19. The analysed material was cDNA or gDNA that came from T cells, B-cell-depleted T cells, or PBMCs.

Original methodology: Estimated nucleated cell counts came from reference gene primer amplification. The repertoire was sequenced with immunoSEQ multiplex PCR; TCRdb's copy has only in-frame clones and lacks some. V and J calls and clone size are given by that table; D and trimming were obtained from the DNA. Counted here are 53,000 or so clones, about 76% occurring once; the ten biggest clones make up around 45%. The receptor comes from a man aged 65 to 79 with active or convalescent COVID-19. Input material: peripheral blood.

Here the CDR3 reads CAWSLYGQDTEAFF. The CDR3 DNA sequence: TGTGCCTGGTCTCTTTATGGCCAGGACACTGAAGCTTTCTTT. V usage is TRBV30 and J usage is TRBJ1-1, with unresolved D. The V and J ends lost 5 bases and 3 bases respectively, with 16 bases between them. The CDR3 totals 14 residues. Germline lookup yields CDR1 GTSNPN and CDR2 SVGIG (reference sequence).